This is a list of T cell receptor beta chains from one sample in a study of cytomegalovirus exposure and HLA in healthy donors. Libraries were prepared by immunoSEQ multiplex PCR; TCRdb keeps only in-frame clonotypes and omits some of them. The sample consists of 200,000 to 250,000 clones, approximately 85% of them appearing once. Sequences were obtained from PBMCs. These receptors came from a woman between 40 and 50 years old in good health and CMV-seronegative. CDR3s include the opening cysteine and the closing phenylalanine or tryptophan. The D gene is left open where the match is weak. The listing skips clone size in some rows; elsewhere it reads once, few, many or a size class.

clone_size	d_call	v_call	j_call	cdr3_nt	cdr3_aa
.	TRBD2	TRBV11-2	TRBJ2-3	TGTGCCAGCAGATCCGCTCGGCTAGCGGGAGCGGATACGCAGTATTTT	CASRSARLAGADTQYF
.	.	TRBV29-1	TRBJ2-3	TGCAGCGCTGGACAGCCCGCAGATACGCAGTATTTT	CSAGQPADTQYF
.	.	TRBV29-1	TRBJ2-2	TGCAGCGTTCTTGGGAGCTCCGGGGAGCTGTTTTTT	CSVLGSSGELFF
.	TRBD2	TRBV29-1	TRBJ2-7	TGCAGCGCCCGAGTACAAAGGACTAGCGGGCCGATTTCCTACGAGCAGTACTTC	CSARVQRTSGPISYEQYF
.	TRBD2	TRBV5-6	TRBJ2-7	TGTGCCAGCAGCTTGTCACTAGCGGCCTACGAGCAGTACTTC	CASSLSLAAYEQYF
.	TRBD1	TRBV28	TRBJ2-2	TGTGCCAGCAGTTTGCAGGGGGCGACGACCGGGGAGCTGTTTTTT	CASSLQGATTGELFF
.	.	TRBV12-5	TRBJ2-3	TGTGCTAGTGGGGAACAGGGAGCGGGCACAGATACGCAGTATTTT	CASGEQGAGTDTQYF
few	.	TRBV30	TRBJ2-1	TGTGCCTGGAGTTTGGAGGGGGCGCACGAGCAGTTCTTC	CAWSLEGAHEQFF
.	.	TRBV29-1	TRBJ1-5	TGCAGCGTGTGTTCTGAAGGAGGCTGCATAAATCAGCCCCAGCATTTT	CSVCSEGGCINQPQHF
.	TRBD2	TRBV5-5	TRBJ2-5	TGTGCCAGCAGCTTGGGACTAGCGGGAGGGCAAGAGACCCAGTACTTC	CASSLGLAGGQETQYF
.	.	TRBV30	TRBJ1-6	TGTGCCTGGGAGGGGGGGGCGCGTTCACCCCTCCACTTT	CAWEGGARSPLHF
once	.	TRBV6-1	TRBJ1-3	TGTGCCAGCAGTGAAGTGGCAACAGGGCTTTTAACTTTCTCTGGAAACACCATATATTTT	CASSEVATGLLTFSGNTIYF
.	TRBD2	TRBV23-1	TRBJ2-5	TGCGCCAGCTCGAGCGGGAGGGTAGGGGAGACCCAGTACTTC	CASSSGRVGETQYF
.	.	TRBV7-9	TRBJ1-3	TGTGCCAGCAGCTTAATGGCAGGTCTCAGCTCTGGAAACACCATATATTTT	CASSLMAGLSSGNTIYF
few	.	TRBV6-5	TRBJ1-1	TGTGCCAGCAGTAGTCAGGGGACTGAAGCTTTCTTT	CASSSQGTEAFF
.	TRBD2	TRBV30	TRBJ2-1	TGTGCCTGGAGTCTTTGGGGGGCTAGCGGGAACTACAATGAGCAGTTCTTC	CAWSLWGASGNYNEQFF
.	TRBD2	TRBV9	TRBJ2-7	TGTGCCAGCAGCCCGGGACTAGCGGGCTTGGGCTTCTACGAGCAGTACTTC	CASSPGLAGLGFYEQYF
.	.	TRBV7-9	TRBJ1-5	TGTGCCAGCAGTGAGACGGGGGGGTGGCCCCAGCATTTT	CASSETGGWPQHF
.	.	TRBV7-7	TRBJ2-3	TGTGCCAGCAGCTTCGACAGGCGGTCCACGCAGTATTTT	CASSFDRRSTQYF
.	.	TRBV27	TRBJ1-1	TGTGCCAGCAGTTTAAAGTCTGGAGGCACTGAAGCTTTCTTT	CASSLKSGGTEAFF
few	TRBD2	TRBV4-1	TRBJ2-2	TGCGCCAGCAGCCAGCCCTTAGCGGGAGAAACAAGGTCCGGGGAGCTGTTTTTT	CASSQPLAGETRSGELFF
.	.	TRBV7-9	TRBJ2-4	TGTGCCAGCAGCCAAACCCTATGGAACATTCAGTACTTC	CASSQTLWNIQYF
.	.	TRBV4-1	TRBJ1-4	TGCGCCAGCAGCCAAGTTAACACGCCCCTAGGCAGGTTTTTT	CASSQVNTPLGRFF
.	TRBD1	TRBV23-1	TRBJ2-7	TGCGCCAGACGACAGGGTTTTAACTACGAGCAGTACTTC	CARRQGFNYEQYF
.	TRBD2	TRBV18	TRBJ2-3	TGTGCCAGCTCAGTTTCAGCGGGAGCATCAGATACGCAGTATTTT	CASSVSAGASDTQYF
.	.	TRBV9	TRBJ2-7	TGTGCCAGCAGTGAGTACCCGGGGGAACTAGCTGGGTATTACGAGCAGTACTTC	CASSEYPGELAGYYEQYF
.	.	TRBV27	TRBJ2-7	TGTGCCAGCAGTTTACAGGGTAGTGAGCAGTACTTC	CASSLQGSEQYF
once	TRBD1	TRBV7-9	TRBJ2-1	TGTGCCAGCAGCCCGCGGGACAGGGGGTTCAATGAGCAGTTCTTC	CASSPRDRGFNEQFF
.	.	TRBV30	TRBJ1-2	TGTGCCTGGAGTGTACATGAATATGGCTACACCTTC	CAWSVHEYGYTF
.	TRBD2	TRBV13	TRBJ2-2	TGTGCCAGCAGCCTCAATCCGGGACTAGCGGCCACCGGGGAGCTGTTTTTT	CASSLNPGLAATGELFF
.	.	TRBV21-1	TRBJ2-1	TGTGCCAGCAGGAGATTAAGGCAAAGCGATGAGCAGTTCTTC	CASRRLRQSDEQFF
.	.	TRBV2	TRBJ1-3	TGTGCCAGCAGTGTGGGGGGGACGGGAAACACCATATATTTT	CASSVGGTGNTIYF
.	TRBD1	TRBV6-6	TRBJ1-1	TGTGCCAGCAGTTACTCGACAGGGGAACGTGAAGCTTTCTTT	CASSYSTGEREAFF
.	.	TRBV30	TRBJ2-3	TGTGCCTGGAGTAAGCTGACAGATACGCAGTATTTT	CAWSKLTDTQYF
few	TRBD2	TRBV27	TRBJ2-3	TGTGCCAGCAGCTTCATAGCGGGAGTTAGCACAGATACGCAGTATTTT	CASSFIAGVSTDTQYF
.	TRBD2	TRBV7-9	TRBJ2-7	TGTGCCAGCAGTCGTGTCGAGACTAGCGGGAAGCAGTACTTC	CASSRVETSGKQYF